This note documents a single T cell receptor beta chain sequence. It has no known antigen specificity. This sample stems from a study of T cells expressing NK-cell markers (TCRdb year 2020). Regarding the research as a whole: TCR beta-chain repertoires were profiled in sorted CD3+CD56+NKG2C+, CD3+CD56+NKG2C- and CD3+CD56-NKG2C+ T-cell subsets from several donors. Seven of the eight sequenced donors were HCMV-seropositive and one was HCMV-seronegative. Sequencing of the libraries produced 2 x 150 bp reads on Illumina HiSeq 2000/2500, MiSeq or NextSeq. The study sequenced eight donors, all healthy volunteers chosen at random: three men and five women.

A commercial ELISA kit detecting HCMV-specific IgG in serum was used to determine HCMV serostatus. Ficoll density gradient centrifugation was used to isolate peripheral blood mononuclear cells from blood. Sequencer: Illumina HiSeq 2000. TCR beta cDNA libraries were prepared using 5'RACE template switching, which introduced a universal primer site and unique molecular identifiers. Synthesis of cDNA was primed from the TCR beta constant segment and was followed by two consecutive PCR amplification steps. Per the original workflow: MIGEC was used to demultiplex reads and group reads by UMI, and MiTCR was used to assemble and quantify clonotypes. To exclude erroneous sequences, any TCR cDNA sequence not supported by at least two reads was discarded. The tcR package was used for downstream repertoire analysis, and clonotypes were matched between fractions using CDR3 nucleotide sequence together with V segment. VDJmatch was used to annotate antigen specificity against VDJdb, with one amino acid substitution allowed in CDR3. Each entry corresponds to one CDR3 protein sequence from reads that TCRdb reprocessed, and DNA is not given. Clone size and V and J calls follow TCRdb, not the original study. This sample's table has entries for over 150,000 distinct CDR3 sequences. The ten largest clones capture just over 20% of the sample.

Overall results and qualifications from the work: In several donors, the dominant CD3+CD56+NKG2C+ clonotypes were among the top 10 CD8+ clonotypes and accounted for about 1.0-7.0% of CD8+ T cells. It remained unclear whether the expanded NKG2C-expressing T cell clones were specific for HCMV antigens. Those dominant clonotypes were again the most abundant among CD3+CD56-NKG2C+ cells in a few donors, at roughly 25-60.1%.

Including the terminal cysteine and phenylalanine, the CDR3 comprises 18 residues. A DNA sequence was not provided. Based on the germline V gene, the CDR1 and CDR2 sequences are MDHEN and SYDVKM. Recombination connected TRBV28 to TRBJ1-6; absent DNA, TCRdb's TRBD1 call cannot be checked. This receptor was identified in a man aged 18 to 70 in good health. The sample consisted of blood T cells: a sorted CD56 or NKG2C T cell subset, CD4+ or CD8+ T cells, or bulk PBMC T cells (not recorded which). This receptor has the CDR3 CASSPQGAWSSYNSPLHF.